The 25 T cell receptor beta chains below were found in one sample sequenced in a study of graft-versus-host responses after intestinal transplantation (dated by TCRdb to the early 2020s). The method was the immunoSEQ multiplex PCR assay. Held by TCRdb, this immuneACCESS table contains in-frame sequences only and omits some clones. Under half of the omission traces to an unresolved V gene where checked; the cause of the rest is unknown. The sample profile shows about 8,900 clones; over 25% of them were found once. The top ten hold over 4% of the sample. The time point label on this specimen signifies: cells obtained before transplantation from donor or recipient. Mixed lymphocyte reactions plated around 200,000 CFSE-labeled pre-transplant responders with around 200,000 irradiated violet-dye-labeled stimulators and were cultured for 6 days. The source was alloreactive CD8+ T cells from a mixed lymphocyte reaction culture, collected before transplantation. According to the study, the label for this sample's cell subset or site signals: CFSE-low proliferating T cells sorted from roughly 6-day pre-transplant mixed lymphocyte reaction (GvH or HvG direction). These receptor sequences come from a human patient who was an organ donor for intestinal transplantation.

This CDR3 reads CASSSPDRGFYEQYF. The CDR3 DNA reads as TGCGCCAGCAGCTCCCCAGACAGGGGGTTCTACGAGCAGTACTTC. The rearrangement uses TRBV5-1 and TRBJ2-7, with 9 bases fitting TRBD1. There are 15 residues in the CDR3. Germline loops: CDR1 SGHRS, CDR2 YFSETQ. Trimming cost V 3 bases and J 3 bases; bases outside gene matches: 7.

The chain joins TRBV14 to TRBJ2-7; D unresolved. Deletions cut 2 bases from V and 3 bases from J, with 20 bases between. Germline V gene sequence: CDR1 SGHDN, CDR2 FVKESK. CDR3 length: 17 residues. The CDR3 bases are TGTGCCAGCAGCCAAAGATCGTCTCTACCCCCCTACTACGAGCAGTACTTC. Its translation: CASSQRSSLPPYYEQYF.

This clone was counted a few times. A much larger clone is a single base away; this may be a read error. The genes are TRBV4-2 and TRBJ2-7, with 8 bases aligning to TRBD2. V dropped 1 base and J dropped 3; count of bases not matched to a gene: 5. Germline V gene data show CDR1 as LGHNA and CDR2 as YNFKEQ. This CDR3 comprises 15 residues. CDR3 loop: CASSQAAGGVYEQYF. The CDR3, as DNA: TGTGCCAGCAGCCAAGCGGCGGGGGGAGTCTACGAGCAGTACTTC.

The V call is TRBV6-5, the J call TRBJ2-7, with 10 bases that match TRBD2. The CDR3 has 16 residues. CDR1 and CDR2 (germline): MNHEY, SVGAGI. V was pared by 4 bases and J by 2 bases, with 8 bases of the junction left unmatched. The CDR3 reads CASSSALSGGTYEQYF. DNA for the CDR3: TGTGCCAGCAGTTCCGCCCTTAGCGGGGGGACCTACGAGCAGTACTTC.

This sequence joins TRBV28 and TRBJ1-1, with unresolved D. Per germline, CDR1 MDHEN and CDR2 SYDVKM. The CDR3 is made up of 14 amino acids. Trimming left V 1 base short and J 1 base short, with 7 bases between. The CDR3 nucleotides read TGTGCCAGCAGTTTATTCTCCACGAACACTGAAGCTTTCTTT. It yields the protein CASSLFSTNTEAFF.

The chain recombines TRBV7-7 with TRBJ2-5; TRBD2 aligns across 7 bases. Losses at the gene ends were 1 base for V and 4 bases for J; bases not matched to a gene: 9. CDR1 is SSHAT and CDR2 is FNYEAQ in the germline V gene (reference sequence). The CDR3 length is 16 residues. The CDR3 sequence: CASSLGSGGFGETQYF. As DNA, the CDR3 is TGTGCCAGCAGCTTAGGGTCCGGGGGGTTCGGAGAGACCCAGTACTTC.

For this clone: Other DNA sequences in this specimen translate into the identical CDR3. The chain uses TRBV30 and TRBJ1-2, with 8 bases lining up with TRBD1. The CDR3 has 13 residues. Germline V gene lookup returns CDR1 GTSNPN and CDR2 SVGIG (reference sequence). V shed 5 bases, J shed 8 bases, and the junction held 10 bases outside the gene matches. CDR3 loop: CAWGGESGGGYTF. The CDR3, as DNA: TGTGCCTGGGGGGGGGAGTCAGGGGGCGGCTACACCTTC.

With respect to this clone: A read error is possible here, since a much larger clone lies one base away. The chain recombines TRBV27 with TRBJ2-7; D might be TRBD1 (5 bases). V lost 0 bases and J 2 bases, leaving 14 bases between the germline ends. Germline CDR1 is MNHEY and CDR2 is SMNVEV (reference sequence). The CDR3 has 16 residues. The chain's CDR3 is CASSLSLGVAPYEQYF. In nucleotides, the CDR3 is TGTGCCAGCAGTTTATCGCTAGGGGTGGCCCCCTACGAGCAGTACTTC.

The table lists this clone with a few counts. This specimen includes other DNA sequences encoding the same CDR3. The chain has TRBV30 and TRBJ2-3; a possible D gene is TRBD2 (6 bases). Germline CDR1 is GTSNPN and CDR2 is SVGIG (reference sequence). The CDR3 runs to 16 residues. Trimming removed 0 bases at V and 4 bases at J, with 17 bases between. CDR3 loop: CAWSVSLRGGSDTQYF. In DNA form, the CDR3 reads TGTGCCTGGAGTGTTAGTTTGCGGGGTGGCTCAGATACGCAGTATTTT.

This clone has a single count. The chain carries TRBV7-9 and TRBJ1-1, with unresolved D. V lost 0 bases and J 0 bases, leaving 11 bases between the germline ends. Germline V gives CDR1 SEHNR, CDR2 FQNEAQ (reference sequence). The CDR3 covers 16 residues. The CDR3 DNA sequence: TGTGCCAGCAGCTTAGCGCCTAAGGCGGTGAACACTGAAGCTTTCTTT. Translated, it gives CASSLAPKAVNTEAFF.

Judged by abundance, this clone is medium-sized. The CDR3 DNA follows: TGTGCCAGCACCCTAAAGGGACAGGGCTATGGCTACACCTTC. This codes for CASTLKGQGYGYTF. This chain joins TRBV27 and TRBJ1-2; 9 bases match TRBD1. This CDR3 has 14 residues. Germline CDR1 reads MNHEY; CDR2 reads SMNVEV (reference sequence). J gave up 4 bases and V 7 bases, and 7 bases lay outside the gene matches.

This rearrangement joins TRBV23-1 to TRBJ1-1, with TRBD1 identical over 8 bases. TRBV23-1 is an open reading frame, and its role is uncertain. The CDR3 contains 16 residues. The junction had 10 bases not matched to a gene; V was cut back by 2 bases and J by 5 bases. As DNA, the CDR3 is TGCGCCAGCAGTCAAACCCAAAACACAGGGGGAACTGAAGCTTTCTTT. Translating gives CASSQTQNTGGTEAFF.

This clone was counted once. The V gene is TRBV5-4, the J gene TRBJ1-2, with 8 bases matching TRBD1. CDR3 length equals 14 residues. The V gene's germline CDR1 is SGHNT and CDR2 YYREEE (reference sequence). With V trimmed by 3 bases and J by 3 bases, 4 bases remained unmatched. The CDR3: CASSSPGQDYGYTF. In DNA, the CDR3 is TGTGCCAGCAGCTCCCCGGGACAGGACTATGGCTACACCTTC.

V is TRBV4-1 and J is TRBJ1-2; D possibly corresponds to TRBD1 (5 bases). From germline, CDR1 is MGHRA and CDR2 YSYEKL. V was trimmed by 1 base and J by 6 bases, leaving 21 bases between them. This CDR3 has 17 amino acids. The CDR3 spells CASSQVLTVSRPDGYTF. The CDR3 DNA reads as TGCGCCAGCAGCCAAGTCCTGACAGTTTCGCGGCCTGATGGCTACACCTTC.

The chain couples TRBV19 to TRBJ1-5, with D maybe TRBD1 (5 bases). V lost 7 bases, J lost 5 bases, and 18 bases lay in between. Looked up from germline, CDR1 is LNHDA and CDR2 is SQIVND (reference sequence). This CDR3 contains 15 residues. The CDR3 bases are TGTGCCAGTACCCCCTGGTGGGGACCAGATCAGCCCCAGCATTTT. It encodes CASTPWWGPDQPQHF.

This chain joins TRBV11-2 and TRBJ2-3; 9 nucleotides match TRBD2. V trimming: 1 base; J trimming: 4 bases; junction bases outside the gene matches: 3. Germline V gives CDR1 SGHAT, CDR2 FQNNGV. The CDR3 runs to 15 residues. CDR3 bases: TGTGCCAGCAGCTTAGGCGGGAGGGTCCCAGATACGCAGTATTTT. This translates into CASSLGGRVPDTQYF.

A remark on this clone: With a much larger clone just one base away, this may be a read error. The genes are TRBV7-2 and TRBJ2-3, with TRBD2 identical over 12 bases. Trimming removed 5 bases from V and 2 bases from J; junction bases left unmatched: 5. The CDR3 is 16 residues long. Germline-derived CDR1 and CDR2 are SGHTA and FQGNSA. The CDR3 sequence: CASSSWTSGNTDTQYF. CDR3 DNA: TGTGCCAGCAGCAGTTGGACTAGCGGGAACACAGATACGCAGTATTTT.

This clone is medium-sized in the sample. The CDR3: CARSLGKGWVAKNIQYF. The CDR3 DNA reads as TGTGCCAGAAGCTTGGGCAAAGGATGGGTAGCCAAAAACATTCAGTACTTC. This chain connects TRBV5-3 to TRBJ2-4; no clear D gene. TRBV5-3 qualifies as an ORF whose function is uncertain. This CDR3 is 17 amino acids long. Trimming removed 0 bases from V and 0 bases from J, with 13 bases in between.

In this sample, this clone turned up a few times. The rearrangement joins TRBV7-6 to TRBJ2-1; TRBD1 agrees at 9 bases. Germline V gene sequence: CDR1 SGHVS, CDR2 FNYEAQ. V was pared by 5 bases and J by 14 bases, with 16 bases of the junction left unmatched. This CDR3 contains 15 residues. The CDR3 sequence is CASSPPMGQGLNEFF. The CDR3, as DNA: TGTGCCAGCAGCCCACCGATGGGACAGGGTCTCAACGAGTTCTTC. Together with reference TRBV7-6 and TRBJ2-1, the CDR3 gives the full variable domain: GAGVSQSPRYKVTKRGQDVALRCDPISGHVSLYWYRQALGQGPEFLTYFNYEAQQDKSGLPNDRFSAERPEGSISTLTIQRTEQRDSAMYRCASSPPMGQGLNEFFGPGTRLTVL.

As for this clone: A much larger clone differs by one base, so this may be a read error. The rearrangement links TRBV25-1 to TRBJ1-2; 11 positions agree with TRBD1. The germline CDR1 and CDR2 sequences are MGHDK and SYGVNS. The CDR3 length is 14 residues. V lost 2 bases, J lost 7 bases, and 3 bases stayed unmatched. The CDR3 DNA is TGTGCCAGCAGTGAAGTTGGGACAGGGGGTGGCTACACCTTC. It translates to CASSEVGTGGGYTF.

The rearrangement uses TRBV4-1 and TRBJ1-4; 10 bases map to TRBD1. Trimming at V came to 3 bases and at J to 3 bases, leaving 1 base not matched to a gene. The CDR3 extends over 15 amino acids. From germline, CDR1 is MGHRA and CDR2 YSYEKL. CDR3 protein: CASSHGTGANEKLFF. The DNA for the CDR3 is TGCGCCAGCAGCCACGGGACAGGGGCTAATGAAAAACTGTTTTTT.

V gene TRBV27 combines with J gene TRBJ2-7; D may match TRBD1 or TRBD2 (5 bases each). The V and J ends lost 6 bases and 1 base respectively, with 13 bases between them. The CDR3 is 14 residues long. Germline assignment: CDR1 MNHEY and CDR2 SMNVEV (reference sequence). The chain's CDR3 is CASSLVGGSYEQYF. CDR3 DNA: TGTGCCAGCAGCCTCGTTGGGGGATCCTACGAGCAGTACTTC.

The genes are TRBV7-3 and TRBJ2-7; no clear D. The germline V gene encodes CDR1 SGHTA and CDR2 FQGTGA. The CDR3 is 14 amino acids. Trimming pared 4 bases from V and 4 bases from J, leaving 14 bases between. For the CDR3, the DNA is TGTGCCAGCAGCTCGGACCGTGTGTGGTACGAGCAGTACTTC. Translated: CASSSDRVWYEQYF.

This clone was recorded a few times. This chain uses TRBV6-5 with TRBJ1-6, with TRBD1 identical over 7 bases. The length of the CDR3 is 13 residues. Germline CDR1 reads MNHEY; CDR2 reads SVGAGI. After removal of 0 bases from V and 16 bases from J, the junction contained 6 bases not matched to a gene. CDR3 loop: CASSYSMDRTLHF. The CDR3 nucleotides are TGTGCCAGCAGTTACTCGATGGACAGGACTCTCCACTTT.

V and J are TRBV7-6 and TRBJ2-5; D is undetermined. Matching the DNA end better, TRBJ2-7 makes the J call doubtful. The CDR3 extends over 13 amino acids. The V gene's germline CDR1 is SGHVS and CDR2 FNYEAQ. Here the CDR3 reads CASSLSPTYEQYF. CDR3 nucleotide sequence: TGTGCCAGCAGCTTAAGTCCGACCTACGAGCAGTACTTC.